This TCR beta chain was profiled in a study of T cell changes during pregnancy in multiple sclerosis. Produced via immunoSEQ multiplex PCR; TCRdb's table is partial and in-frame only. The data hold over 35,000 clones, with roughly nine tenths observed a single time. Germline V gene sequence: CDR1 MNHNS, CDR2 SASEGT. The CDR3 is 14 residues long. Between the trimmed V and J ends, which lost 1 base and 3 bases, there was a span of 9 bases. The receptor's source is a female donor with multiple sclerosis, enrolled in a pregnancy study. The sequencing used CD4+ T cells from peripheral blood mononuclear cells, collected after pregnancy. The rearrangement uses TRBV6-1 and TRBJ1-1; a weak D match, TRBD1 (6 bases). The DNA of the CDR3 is TGTGCCAGCAGTGAAGAGGACAGCGACACTGAAGCTTTCTTT. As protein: CASSEEDSDTEAFF.